These 9 T cell receptor beta chains came from one sample sequenced in a study of T cell clonotyping in hematopoietic cell transplantation. Generated by immunoSEQ multiplex PCR, the TCRdb table keeps only in-frame clones and is missing some. Here the sample spans just over 8,500 clones, approximately 85% being singletons. The sample was PBMCs, taken 180 days after allogeneic stem cell transplant. These receptors were collected from a female patient under 45 who had an allogeneic stem cell transplant, so the T cells may come from the graft donor. Some clones in this sample may be carry-over from other donors' samples.

The V gene is TRBV30, the J gene TRBJ1-1; TRBD1 might be the D (6 bases). The CDR3 contains 14 residues. The V end was cut by 4 bases, the J end by 0 bases, with 12 bases between. From germline, CDR1 is GTSNPN and CDR2 SVGIG (reference sequence). CDR3 nucleotide sequence: TGTGCCTGGAAGACAGGAACCATGAACACTGAAGCTTTCTTT. This encodes CAWKTGTMNTEAFF.

The V call is TRBV2, the J call TRBJ1-1; the match to TRBD1 covers 7 bases. This CDR3 has 14 amino acids. Germline-derived CDR1 and CDR2 are SNHLY and FYNNEI. V shed 3 bases, J shed 6 bases, and the junction held 7 bases outside the gene matches. CDR3 bases: TGTGCCAGCAGTGAGAGGAGACAGGGCGCTGAAGCTTTCTTT. Encoded protein: CASSERRQGAEAFF.

The chain has TRBV5-6 and TRBJ1-4; 10 bases fit TRBD1. The CDR3 spans 17 residues. V lost 3 bases to trimming and J lost 8 bases; unmatched junction nucleotides: 13. The germline V gene has CDR1 SGHDT and CDR2 YYEEEE. The CDR3 DNA is TGTGCCAGCAGCTCATATAGACGACAGGGGGCCGGGGAAAAACTGTTTTTT. This gives the protein CASSSYRRQGAGEKLFF.

V and J are TRBV4-1 and TRBJ2-3; a possible D gene is TRBD2 (5 bases). The CDR3 covers 12 residues. V lost 4 bases and J lost 5, with 7 bases in between. Germline V gives CDR1 MGHRA, CDR2 YSYEKL. The CDR3 protein is CASSPGGDTQYF. The DNA for the CDR3 is TGCGCCAGCAGCCCCGGAGGAGATACGCAGTATTTT.

This sequence joins TRBV5-4 and TRBJ1-4, with D possibly matching TRBD1 (6 bases). Trimming pared 1 base from V and 11 bases from J, leaving 15 bases between. CDR1 and CDR2 from the germline V gene are SGHNT and YYREEE (reference sequence). The CDR3 length is 14 residues. The CDR3 region has the DNA TGTGCCAGCAGCTTGAGTTTGAGGGGGGAGAAACTGTTTTTT. Translated: CASSLSLRGEKLFF.

The V and J genes are TRBV6-5 and TRBJ2-2; D not certain. The germline CDR1 and CDR2 sequences are MNHEY and SVGAGI. The CDR3 has 16 residues. V lost 0 bases, J lost 3 bases, and 11 bases lay in between. CDR3 bases: TGTGCCAGCAGTTACTCGATACAGTCCCACACCGGGGAGCTGTTTTTT. Encoded protein: CASSYSIQSHTGELFF.

There are a few counts of this clone. This chain connects TRBV18 to TRBJ2-1; a possible D gene is TRBD1 (6 bases). V was clipped by 5 bases and J by 7 bases, with 9 bases between them. CDR1 KGHSH and CDR2 LQKENI come from the germline V gene. CDR3 length: 12 residues. In nucleotides, the CDR3 is TGTGCCAGCTCATCTCAGGGGAATGAGCAGTTCTTC. As protein: CASSSQGNEQFF.

The gene calls are TRBV7-9 and TRBJ1-2; 8 nucleotides align to TRBD1. The germline CDR1 and CDR2 sequences are SEHNR and FQNEAQ (reference sequence). The CDR3 contains 16 residues. After removal of 5 bases from V and 7 bases from J, the junction contained 15 bases not matched to a gene. CDR3 sequence reads: CASSIGQGAKSSGYTF. For the CDR3, the DNA is TGTGCCAGCAGCATAGGACAGGGTGCTAAGTCGAGTGGCTACACCTTC.

Within the sample, this clone is large. The J gene is TRBJ1-5, the V gene TRBV7-9; D is unresolved. The CDR3 spans 14 residues. The V and J ends lost 3 bases and 4 bases respectively, with 10 bases between them. Germline V gene data show CDR1 as SEHNR and CDR2 as FQNEAQ (reference sequence). The CDR3 DNA is TGTGCCAGCAGCTTCGGTCAAGGGAATCAGCCCCAGCATTTT. The encoded protein is CASSFGQGNQPQHF.